This T cell receptor (beta chain) is from a study of a mutant IDH1 vaccine in newly diagnosed glioma. Comment on this clone: Antigen unknown.

Time point defined: week 23, last vaccination. What each vaccine dose contained was 300 ug of mutant IDH1 20-mer peptide, accompanied by topical imiquimod. This CDR3 is built from 15 residues. Germline CDR1 reads SGDLS; CDR2 reads YYNGEE. The V end lost 3 bases, the J end lost 8 bases, and 20 bases lay between the germline ends. The assay was immunoSEQ multiplex PCR, and TCRdb's table has in-frame clones only and misses some. Altogether approximately 44,000 clones are present, 70% to 85% being singletons, with the ten largest covering about 2.2%. This receptor was obtained from a woman aged 18-29 years with glioma. Some clones in this sample may be carry-over from other donors' samples. V gene TRBV9 combines with J gene TRBJ1-2, with a possible D match to TRBD1 (5 bases). Here the sequenced sample was PBMCs, taken from a glioma patient whose treatment included an IDH1 peptide vaccine. For the CDR3, the DNA is TGTGCCAGCAGCGCTGGGCAAGGTGGGGCAAACGGCTACACCTTC. It translates to CASSAGQGGANGYTF. Full variable domain (rest looked up from reference TRBV9 and TRBJ1-2): DSGVTQTPKHLITATGQRVTLRCSPRSGDLSVYWYQQSLDQGLQFLIQYYNGEERAKGNILERFSAQQFPDLHSELNLSSLELGDSALYFCASSAGQGGANGYTFGSGTRLTVV.